Listed below are T cell receptor beta chains from one sample, sequenced in a study of shared T cell receptors in the human thymus. Profiled with immunoSEQ multiplex PCR; TCRdb holds only in-frame clones, not every one. The top ten clones hold roughly 0.0094% of a sample with about 710,000 clones, 70% to 90% of them seen once. In addition, the sample was reused for a study of human thymus T cells.

The sequencing input was thymocytes. These receptors originate from a boy under two years old with a congenital heart defect. CDR3s include the opening cysteine and the closing phenylalanine or tryptophan. D genes are given only for firm matches. Rows may omit the clone size; those that give it use once, few, many or a size class.

j_gene	d_gene	v_gene	abundance	CDR3aa	CDR3nt
TRBJ2-1	-	TRBV2	-	CASSEDVEVPYNEQFF	TGTGCCAGCAGTGAAGATGTGGAGGTACCGTACAATGAGCAGTTCTTC
TRBJ2-1	-	TRBV4-3	few	CASSQEESNNEQFF	TGCGCCAGCAGCCAAGAGGAGTCTAACAATGAGCAGTTCTTC
TRBJ2-7	-	TRBV18	few	CASSPPDSLYEQYF	TGTGCCAGCTCACCACCGGACAGCCTCTACGAGCAGTACTTC
TRBJ2-7	TRBD1	TRBV25-1	-	CASSEFSGGRYEQYF	TGTGCCAGCAGTGAATTTTCAGGGGGCCGTTACGAGCAGTACTTC
TRBJ2-7	TRBD1	TRBV5-4	-	CASSQSRGFSYEQYF	TGTGCCAGCAGCCAATCCAGGGGGTTCTCCTACGAGCAGTACTTC
TRBJ2-5	-	TRBV19	-	CASSIAGKETQYF	TGTGCCAGTAGTATTGCGGGGAAAGAGACCCAGTACTTC
TRBJ2-7	TRBD1	TRBV5-1	-	CASSWGQGDGYEQYF	TGCGCCAGCAGCTGGGGACAGGGGGACGGCTACGAGCAGTACTTC
TRBJ1-2	-	TRBV6-5	-	CAIRHSSYGYTF	TGTGCCATCCGCCACAGCTCCTATGGCTACACCTTC
TRBJ2-1	-	TRBV5-4	-	CASSPRGFRAGSEQFF	TGTGCCAGCAGCCCCCGGGGGTTCAGGGCTGGGAGTGAGCAGTTCTTC
TRBJ1-1	TRBD1	TRBV2	-	CAKKGAMNTEAFF	TGTGCCAAAAAGGGGGCCATGAACACTGAAGCTTTCTTT
TRBJ2-1	TRBD2	TRBV29-1	-	CSVTSGSYNEQFF	TGCAGCGTCACTAGCGGGAGCTACAATGAGCAGTTCTTC
TRBJ2-3	TRBD2	TRBV12-5	-	CASGLGLPSGREADTQYF	TGTGCTAGTGGTTTGGGCCTTCCTAGCGGGAGGGAGGCAGATACGCAGTATTTT
TRBJ2-7	-	TRBV28	-	CASSLPREGNAYEQYF	TGTGCCAGCAGTTTACCCAGGGAAGGGAACGCCTACGAGCAGTACTTC
TRBJ2-5	-	TRBV5-6	once	CASSLKRRETQYF	TGTGCCAGCAGCTTGAAGCGGAGGGAGACCCAGTACTTC
TRBJ1-2	-	TRBV27	-	CASNQCGDGYTF	TGTGCCAGCAACCAGTGCGGGGATGGCTACACCTTC
TRBJ2-7	-	TRBV25-1	-	CASSVTQGFDYEQYF	TGTGCCAGCAGTGTAACACAGGGATTCGACTACGAGCAGTACTTC
TRBJ1-2	-	TRBV4-3	-	CASSQGGHNYGYTF	TGCGCCAGCAGCCAAGGGGGCCATAACTATGGCTACACCTTC
TRBJ2-7	-	TRBV7-2	-	CASSFSDEYEQYF	TGTGCCAGCAGCTTTAGTGATGAATACGAGCAGTACTTC
TRBJ2-7	TRBD1	TRBV11-2	-	CASSPTDRAYEQYF	TGTGCCAGCAGCCCTACCGACAGGGCCTACGAGCAGTACTTC
TRBJ2-3	-	TRBV29-1	-	CSVEGPGGPTDTQYF	TGCAGCGTTGAGGGACCTGGAGGGCCCACAGATACGCAGTATTTT
TRBJ2-7	TRBD2	TRBV6-1	-	CASSERQRTSGNYEQYF	TGTGCCAGCAGTGAAAGACAGCGGACTAGCGGGAATTACGAGCAGTACTTC
TRBJ1-1	-	TRBV19	-	CASSGPRRWLTEAFF	TGTGCCAGTAGTGGCCCCCGGAGGTGGCTCACTGAAGCTTTCTTT